This paragraph covers one TCR beta chain sequence. The antigen is undetermined. The PCR was carried out with 60 Vbeta primers and 13 Jbeta primers. Sequenced by immunoSEQ multiplex PCR; TCRdb stores in-frame clones only, minus some. In the table there are 93,000 or so clones, approximately 70% of which are singletons. The sample is drawn from a study of cytomegalovirus exposure and HLA in healthy donors. The study's findings and limits: Donors were assumed by presence/absence analyses to have roughly uniform sequencing depth. Further analysis, carried out later, found HLA-associated TCR beta chains more clonally expanded than equally common other chains.

The germline V gene has CDR1 MNHEY and CDR2 SVGAGI. CDR3 size: 15 residues. Trimming cost V 5 bases and J 5 bases; bases outside gene matches: 11. The chain joins TRBV6-5 to TRBJ2-7; 8 positions agree with TRBD1. Sequenced sample: PBMCs. The source is a woman in her forties or fifties in good health and CMV-seronegative. The CDR3 loop is CASSIYQGAVHEQYF. In DNA, the CDR3 is TGTGCCAGCAGTATATATCAGGGGGCTGTACACGAGCAGTACTTC.